This T cell receptor (beta chain) is drawn from a study of blood T cell repertoires in COVID-19. The CDR3 runs to 15 residues. Germline V gene lookup returns CDR1 SGHTA and CDR2 FQGNSA. V shed 6 bases, J shed 7 bases, and the junction held 7 bases outside the gene matches. Clones were sequenced by immunoSEQ multiplex PCR, and TCRdb holds only the in-frame ones, with some missing. This sample carries around 150,000 clones, 92% of them seen once, and the ten largest clones take 4.8%. The specimen sequenced was peripheral blood. The chain uses TRBV7-2 and TRBJ2-2, with 11 nucleotides matching TRBD1. This TCR came from a man between 25 and 39 years old with COVID-19, enrolled during active disease. Here the CDR3 reads CASSRDRGAVGELFF. CDR3 DNA sequence: TGTGCCAGCAGTCGGGACAGGGGGGCGGTCGGGGAGCTGTTTTTT.